Listed here is a single TCR beta chain. This CDR3 spans 13 amino acids. V lost 3 bases, J lost 1 base, and 9 bases lay in between. Germline loops: CDR1 SQVTM, CDR2 ANQGSEA. The source of the sample is a study of blood T cell repertoires in COVID-19. Study at large: Sites across the United States, Italy and Spain contributed samples from acute and convalescent COVID-19.

Study members were between about 18 and 100 years old and lived in around 24 US regions. Researchers sorted participants into cohorts using their self-reported clinical history. The data were produced by immunoSEQ multiplex PCR, yet TCRdb's version contains in-frame clones alone and is incomplete. Among under 350,000 clones listed, 70% to 90% were seen once. This receptor was identified in a man aged 25 to 40 who had recovered from COVID-19. The material sequenced was PBMCs or T cells enriched from blood (not recorded which). The chain is built from TRBV29-1 and TRBJ2-5; weak D call: TRBD1 (5 bases). The CDR3 DNA is TGCAGCGTTGAGGGGCAGGTCCAAGAGACCCAGTACTTC. Translated: CSVEGQVQETQYF. The complete variable domain, with remaining parts taken from reference TRBV29-1 and TRBJ2-5, reads SAVISQKPSRDICQRGTSLTIQCQVDSQVTMMFWYRQQPGQSLTLIATANQGSEATYESGFVIDKFPISRPNLTFSTLTVSNMSPEDSSIYLCSVEGQVQETQYFGPGTRLLVL.